These 12 T cell receptor beta chains share one sample of origin, sequenced in a study of vaccination and CD4 T cells after COVID-19. Which antigens these TCRs recognize remains unknown. Treatment denoted: roughly ten-day PBMC culture with coronavirus spike peptide pools or control peptides (ViraFEST assay). The study sequenced cultured CD4+ T cell DNA using the Oncomine TCR Beta short-read assay. TCRdb called the PCR reads again in MiXCR, with one record for every CDR3 protein. The sample lists over 15,000 distinct CDR3 sequences, approximately 62% occurring once. The specimen sequenced was CD4+ T cells from blood, cultured in vitro. Receptors were obtained from a human donor who had recovered from COVID-19.

The chain is built from TRBV27 and TRBJ1-2, with D perhaps matching TRBD1 (6 bases). Germline values: CDR1 MNHEY, CDR2 SMNVEV (reference sequence). This CDR3 is 13 amino acids long. The V and J ends lost 4 bases and 1 base respectively, with 7 bases between them. The DNA for the CDR3 is TGTGCCAGCAGTTCACAGGGTAACTATGGCTACACCTTC. Translated, it gives CASSSQGNYGYTF.

The chain uses TRBV12-3 or TRBV12-4 and TRBJ1-1; perhaps TRBD1 as D (5 bases). Trimming removed 3 bases from V and 6 bases from J, with 11 bases in between. This CDR3 is built from 13 residues. This CDR3 reads CASSLGEGAEAFF. CDR3 sequence (DNA): TGTGCCAGCAGTTTGGGGGAAGGCGCTGAAGCTTTCTTT.

Within the sample, this clonotype is large. V usage is TRBV11-2 and J usage is TRBJ2-2; 7 bases map to TRBD2. After removal of 6 bases from V and 5 bases from J, the junction contained 15 bases not matched to a gene. Looked up from germline, CDR1 is SGHAT and CDR2 is FQNNGV. The CDR3 contains 17 residues. The CDR3 coding sequence is TGTGCCAGCAGGCCAGTCGGGGGGAGGGAGTATACCGGGGAGCTGTTTTTT. It codes for CASRPVGGREYTGELFF.

This chain uses TRBV15 with TRBJ1-2; TRBD1 is a possible D gene (6 bases). The germline V gene encodes CDR1 LNHNV and CDR2 YYDKDF (reference sequence). This CDR3 has 16 amino acids. V shed 3 bases and J shed 8 bases, with 22 bases lying between them. Here the CDR3 reads CATSRATGRNSRGYTF. CDR3 nucleotide sequence: TGTGCCACCAGCAGGGCAACAGGGAGGAACTCGCGAGGCTACACCTTC.

The rearrangement links TRBV7-2 to TRBJ2-1, with a weak D call TRBD2 (7 bases). This CDR3 has 15 residues. Deletions cut 3 bases from V and 10 bases from J, with 19 bases between. Per the germline V gene, CDR1 is SGHTA and CDR2 is FQGNSA. The CDR3 sequence: CASSFGGPLPSEQFF. DNA for the CDR3: TGTGCCAGCAGCTTCGGGGGGCCCCTTCCCTCGGAGCAGTTCTTC.

CDR3 nucleotide sequence: TGTGCCTGGGACATCGGGCAAGATGGCTACACCTTC. This sequence encodes CAWDIGQDGYTF. V usage is TRBV30 and J usage is TRBJ1-2, with D uncertain. The CDR3 spans 12 residues. Per the germline V gene, CDR1 is GTSNPN and CDR2 is SVGIG (reference sequence). Deletions cut 5 bases from V and 6 bases from J, with 13 bases between.

The CDR3 loop is CASSLGTGGYQETQYF. As DNA, the CDR3 is TGTGCCAGCAGTTTGGGGACAGGGGGGTACCAAGAGACCCAGTACTTC. The genes are TRBV28 and TRBJ2-5, with 11 bases aligning to TRBD1. Germline V gene sequence: CDR1 MDHEN, CDR2 SYDVKM. This CDR3 is 16 amino acids long. J gave up 0 bases and V 3 bases, and 3 bases lay outside the gene matches.

The chain is built from TRBV7-9 and TRBJ1-5; D gene unclear. The CDR3 is 14 amino acids. Germline CDR1 and CDR2: SEHNR and FQNEAQ (reference sequence). V was shortened by 3 bases and J by 0 bases, with 6 bases between the two germline ends. The CDR3 DNA reads as TGTGCCAGCAGCTTGTCAAATAGCAATCAGCCCCAGCATTTT. Protein: CASSLSNSNQPQHF.

The gene calls are TRBV28 and TRBJ1-5; a weak D match, TRBD1 (6 bases). The CDR3 totals 18 residues. V lost 4 bases, J lost 0 bases, and 19 bases lay in between. CDR1 MDHEN and CDR2 SYDVKM come from the germline V gene. The CDR3 nucleotides are TGTGCCAGCAGTTCCAGCCCACACAGGGAGGGTAGCAATCAGCCCCAGCATTTT. Translated, it gives CASSSSPHREGSNQPQHF.

The rearrangement joins TRBV20-1 to TRBJ2-7; 9 nucleotides align to TRBD2. Germline-derived CDR1 and CDR2 are DFQATT and SNEGSKA (reference sequence). V lost 6 bases and J lost 3; bases outside the gene matches: 12. There are 15 residues in the CDR3. CDR3 sequence reads: CSALSSLAGLYEQYF. Written as DNA, the CDR3 is TGCAGTGCCCTTAGTTCTCTAGCGGGACTCTACGAGCAGTACTTC.

This chain connects TRBV20-1 to TRBJ2-3; TRBD2 agrees at 7 bases. This CDR3 spans 14 amino acids. Germline loops: CDR1 DFQATT, CDR2 SNEGSKA (reference sequence). J gave up 1 base and V 2 bases, and 3 bases lay outside the gene matches. CDR3 DNA: TGCAGTGCTAGATGGCTAGCGGGCACAGATACGCAGTATTTT. Translating it yields CSARWLAGTDTQYF.

This clonotype has just a few counts. V usage is TRBV11-3 and J usage is TRBJ2-1; D is undetermined. This CDR3 has 19 amino acids. The V gene lost 1 base and the J gene lost 4 bases, with 23 bases spanning the gap. CDR1 is SGHNT, CDR2 YENEEA, per germline. CDR3 in amino acids: CASSLVLPFGIVRYNEQFF. The DNA for the CDR3 is TGTGCCAGCAGCTTAGTCCTCCCCTTTGGAATAGTGAGATACAATGAGCAGTTCTTC.